What follows describes a single TCR beta chain. This clonotype was seen at least ten times. What this receptor recognizes is not known. No per-base quality is available; no much larger clone lies one base away. Taken from cysteine to phenylalanine, the CDR3 has 15 residues. The DNA shown is the 45-base CDR3, in frame from base 1. A distance of 13 bases separates the germline ends of V and J, which lose 5 bases and 0 bases respectively. Looking up the germline V gene (reference sequence) yields CDR1 SEHNR and CDR2 FQNEAQ. Donors were 39 systemically healthy Caucasian individuals from Russia aged roughly 6 to 100 years. Each donor gave ten milliliters of peripheral blood, drawn into EDTA-treated Vacutainer tubes. Ficoll-Paque density-gradient centrifugation was used to isolate PBMCs, with at least 6.5 million obtained per sample. Trizol reagent was used to extract total RNA from PBMCs, with at least 5.5 micrograms per sample. For every donor, flow cytometry on a PBMC aliquot measured the percentage of naive CD45RAhigh/CD27high T cells.

These data belong to a study of blood T cells in healthy people across ages (dated by TCRdb to between 2014 and 2017). For context, the study as a whole: In model experiments, template switching captured about one uniquely barcoded TCR beta cDNA molecule for every two T cells. The study measured age-related changes in TCR beta repertoire diversity using deep sequencing normalized with unique cDNA molecular identifiers. Four age groups were formed from the donors: young (average approximately 16 years), middle-aged (approximately 41), aged (approximately 60) and long-lived (about 75). To avoid experimental bias, donors of different ages were randomly spread across the sequencing lanes. Using the same blood draw, the study looked at two additional independent replicas of 1 million unique cDNA reads for two donors, one aged 18 to 30 and the other aged 80 or older.

Study-level results and caveats: Since profiling was done on bulk unsorted PBMCs, naive and antigen-experienced compartments could not be conclusively compared. Because donor CMV infection status was unknown, age-related changes in expanded clonotypes were potentially confounded. Compared with the aged group, the long-lived group had more naive CD4+ T cells, fewer expanded clones and increased TCR diversity, suggesting age selection. A strong correlation was found between observed TCR beta diversity and the percentage of naive T cells measured by flow cytometry. Total diversity estimates from one million sequenced T cells were considered lower bounds and underestimates. As age increased, observed TCR beta diversity per million T cells dropped in a roughly linear way, and a significant reduction was already evident by age 40.

The library was generated by 5' RACE. TCRdb records Illumina HiSeq 2500 as the sequencer. A second roughly 6 to 11 cycle PCR used a sample-barcoded 5' primer and a J-beta primer mix. A unique molecular identifier was introduced onto each TCR beta cDNA molecule by a template-switch 5' adaptor carrying 12 random nucleotides. At least 3 million CDR3-containing paired-end reads were obtained from each sample. First-strand cDNA synthesis was performed from all RNA using the Mint cDNA synthesis kit, with priming by a TRBC-specific oligonucleotide. All cDNA was treated with uracil-DNA glycosylase and then went through a first 18-cycle PCR with the universal primers M1SS and BC2_uni_R. Under the source paper's analysis protocol: For normalization, 1 million high-quality reads were randomly selected from each sample, with every read carrying a distinct molecular identifier. Reads with shared molecular identifiers were discarded instead of being binned into consensus sequences. CDR3 identification, clonotype clustering and error correction used MiTCR with a Q25 quality threshold and the strictest error-elimination algorithm. A nonparametric unseen species model with Euler transformation was used to estimate lower-bound total TCR beta diversity. Clones were called with MiXCR by TCRdb after fastp trimmed the public reads at Q25, and only in-frame beta chains were retained. Each entry is one CDR3 protein sequence, shown with its most common DNA and genes. TCRdb's processing, not the study's, gives the V and J calls here. This sample has about 700,000 distinct CDR3 sequences in its table, and about 32% of those were observed once. Clones ranked in the top ten supply roughly 15% of the sample.

Sequences were obtained from blood. This TCR came from a woman aged 80 or over in good health. Donor details come from another sample of the same person, matched by shared clones. Recombination joined TRBV7-9 with TRBJ1-2; the D gene assignment is ambiguous. The nucleotides read TGTGCCAGCAGCCAAGCAGGACGGCCTAACTATGGCTACACCTTC. This gives the protein CASSQAGRPNYGYTF. Joined to the reference TRBV7-9 and TRBJ1-2 proteins, this CDR3 gives the full variable domain: DTGVSQNPRHKITKRGQNVTFRCDPISEHNRLYWYRQTLGQGPEFLTYFQNEAQLEKSRLLSDRFSAERPKGSFSTLEIQRTEQGDSAMYLCASSQAGRPNYGYTFGSGTRLTVV.